The rows below give T cell receptor beta chains drawn from one sample of a study of neurological immune-mediated disorders. TCRdb processed the 5' RACE reads anew with MiXCR; each CDR3 protein has one entry. The sample consists of 40,000 to 60,000 distinct CDR3 sequences, 3% to 3.5% of them appearing once. The sample consisted of PBMCs. These receptors were taken from a man aged 40-50 years with multiple sclerosis. Each CDR3 is given with its conserved first and last residue. A D gene is named only where the DNA matches it firmly. Sizes are listed as once, few, many or a size class.

D,J,size,V,DNA,CDR3
-,TRBJ2-7,many,TRBV5-6,TGTGCCAGCAGCCCGCAGTTCGTGGGAAGCCGGAGTAGCGAGCCCTACGAGCAGTACTTC,CASSPQFVGSRSSEPYEQYF
TRBD2,TRBJ2-7,many,TRBV7-2,TGTGCCAGCAGCCTAGAAGGGACTAGCGGGTCCTACGAGCAGTACTTC,CASSLEGTSGSYEQYF
-,TRBJ1-1,many,TRBV5-5,TGTGCCAGCAGCTCAAGGGGCCCTGAAGCTTTCTTT,CASSSRGPEAFF
-,TRBJ2-5,many,TRBV3-1,TGTGCCAGCAGCCAAGTGGAGACCCAGTACTTC,CASSQVETQYF
-,TRBJ2-1,many,TRBV5-6,TGTGCCAGCAGCCGTCGCGGCCCCGTTGGTGATGAGCAGTTCTTC,CASSRRGPVGDEQFF
-,TRBJ2-1,many,TRBV7-3,TGTGCCAGCAGCTTAAATAGTCCTTTGGGTGAGCAGTTCTTC,CASSLNSPLGEQFF
TRBD2,TRBJ2-5,many,TRBV3-1,TGTGCCAGCAGCCCCCGGGGTGCGGGGGGGCAAAGAGAGACCCAGTACTTC,CASSPRGAGGQRETQYF
TRBD1,TRBJ2-7,many,TRBV27,TGTGCCAGCAGTTTATCGATACAGGGGTACGAGCAGTACTTC,CASSLSIQGYEQYF
TRBD1,TRBJ1-1,many,TRBV7-8,TGTGCCAGCAGCTTTACAGGGGGCAGGATGAACACTGAAGCTTTCTTT,CASSFTGGRMNTEAFF
-,TRBJ1-4,many,TRBV20-1,TGCAGTGCTACCCAAAATGAAAAACTGTTTTTT,CSATQNEKLFF
-,TRBJ2-7,many,TRBV28,TGTGCCAGCAGTTTAGACACCTACGAGCAGTACTTC,CASSLDTYEQYF
-,TRBJ1-3,many,TRBV6-5,TGTGCCAGCAGTTACTCGTCCAGGACAAGCTCTGGAAACACCATATATTTT,CASSYSSRTSSGNTIYF
TRBD1,TRBJ2-2,many,TRBV7-8,TGTGCCAGCAGCCGTTGGGACAGGAACACCGGGGAGCTGTTTTTT,CASSRWDRNTGELFF
-,TRBJ2-7,many,TRBV5-1,TGCGCCAGCAGAAAGGAGGGACCCTCCTACGAGCAGTACTTC,CASRKEGPSYEQYF